This T cell receptor beta chain was obtained from a study of blood T cell repertoires in COVID-19. Across the whole study: The United States, Italy and Spain supplied acute and convalescent COVID-19 samples. T cells, B-cell-depleted T cells, or PBMCs supplied cDNA or gDNA.

Authors' methods: Amplification of reference gene primers provided the estimated nucleated cell counts. The protocol was immunoSEQ multiplex PCR, while the TCRdb copy is restricted to in-frame clones and leaves out a portion. V, J and clone size derive from that table, while D and trimming were established from the DNA sequence. The data show around 130,000 clones, with roughly three quarters seen just once and 7.9% held by the top ten. This receptor was identified in a human donor in a cohort sampled during active COVID-19. Sequencing was performed on peripheral blood.

The CDR3 region is CASSRVDRPGSLQETQYF. DNA for the CDR3: TGTGCCAGCAGTCGGGTGGACAGACCAGGCTCCCTCCAAGAGACCCAGTACTTC. The genes are TRBV28 and TRBJ2-5, with D possibly matching TRBD1 (6 bases). The V gene lost 5 bases and the J gene lost 1 base, with 23 bases spanning the gap. The CDR3 covers 18 residues. Germline CDR1 reads MDHEN; CDR2 reads SYDVKM.